Listed here is a single TCR beta chain. Antigen: not known. The data stem from a study of cytomegalovirus exposure and HLA in healthy donors. Healthy donors of bone marrow made up the group. Study-wide results and limits: Across donors, sequencing depth was assumed by presence/absence analyses to be roughly uniform. A missense variant in DCLRE1C was later tied to TCR beta V- and J-gene trimming. In a later analysis, CMV-associated beta chains were mostly HLA-associated, it appeared.

In the PCR, 60 Vbeta and 13 Jbeta primers were used. Data came from immunoSEQ multiplex PCR; TCRdb stores just in-frame clones and leaves some out. The sample consists of 65,000 to 95,000 clones, 78% of them appearing once. The TCR sequence derives from a male donor in good health and CMV-seropositive. The specimen sequenced was PBMCs.

This CDR3 is CASSWTGNSGANVLTF. For the CDR3, the DNA is TGTGCCAGCAGCTGGACAGGGAACTCTGGGGCCAACGTCCTGACTTTC. The chain links TRBV7-2 to TRBJ2-6; TRBD1 matches 8 bases. The V gene's germline CDR1 is SGHTA and CDR2 FQGNSA. CDR3 length equals 16 residues. V was clipped by 4 bases and J by 0 bases; unmatched bases: 2.